The 22 T cell receptor beta chains presented below share a single source sample, sequenced in a study of T cell changes during pregnancy in multiple sclerosis. Measured with immunoSEQ multiplex PCR; TCRdb has only the in-frame clones, and not every one. This sample has about 49,000 clones, with more than 85% found just once. The sample was peripheral blood, taken after pregnancy. The receptor set was obtained from a female donor with multiple sclerosis, enrolled in a pregnancy study.

The chain joins TRBV12-5 to TRBJ2-7; D is undetermined. Germline V CDR1 and CDR2: LGHNT, FRNRAP. CDR3 length: 12 amino acids. V shed 1 base and J shed 2 bases, with 3 bases lying between them. In DNA form, the CDR3 reads TGTGCTAGTGGTTTGGATACCTACGAGCAGTACTTC. Translated, it gives CASGLDTYEQYF.

The V gene is TRBV18, the J gene TRBJ1-4; D possibly corresponds to TRBD1 (6 bases). The CDR3 loop spans 15 amino acids. Germline loops: CDR1 KGHSH, CDR2 LQKENI. Between the trimmed V and J ends, which lost 1 base and 8 bases, there was a span of 14 bases. CDR3 in amino acids: CASSPRGKTGEKLFF. In DNA form, the CDR3 reads TGTGCCAGCTCACCACGTGGGAAAACAGGGGAAAAACTGTTTTTT.

The CDR3 DNA is TGTGCCAGCAGCTTAGGAACAGGGGTTCGCGACGAGCAGTACTTC. As protein: CASSLGTGVRDEQYF. This rearrangement joins TRBV7-6 to TRBJ2-7; 7 positions match TRBD1. Trimming removed 1 base from V and 5 bases from J; junction bases left unmatched: 8. Germline values: CDR1 SGHVS, CDR2 FNYEAQ. The CDR3 totals 15 residues. Based on the CDR3 plus reference TRBV7-6 and TRBJ2-7, the full variable domain is GAGVSQSPRYKVTKRGQDVALRCDPISGHVSLYWYRQALGQGPEFLTYFNYEAQQDKSGLPNDRFSAERPEGSISTLTIQRTEQRDSAMYRCASSLGTGVRDEQYFGPGTRLTVT.

The chain carries TRBV10-3 and TRBJ2-6, with TRBD2 as a possible D gene (6 bases). Germline CDR1 ENHRY, CDR2 SYGVKD. Trimming removed 10 bases at V and 4 bases at J, with 17 bases between. CDR3 size: 15 residues. The CDR3 protein is CATQTRGGGANVLTF. Written as DNA, the CDR3 is TGTGCCACCCAGACTAGAGGAGGGGGGGCCAACGTCCTGACTTTC.

The genes are TRBV9 and TRBJ2-2, with 8 positions matching TRBD2. The CDR3 sequence is 19 residues long. CDR1 SGDLS and CDR2 YYNGEE come from the germline V gene. Trimming cost V 0 bases and J 4 bases; bases outside gene matches: 14. CDR3 DNA sequence: TGTGCCAGCAGCGTAGCTTGGCGGGGGGCGACTGAGGGCACCGGGGAGCTGTTTTTT. As protein: CASSVAWRGATEGTGELFF.

This clone has only one observation. The V gene is TRBV6-5, the J gene TRBJ2-1; D may be TRBD2 (5 bases). CDR3 length equals 15 residues. Trimming left V 2 bases short and J 2 bases short, with 10 bases between. Germline V gene lookup returns CDR1 MNHEY and CDR2 SVGAGI. CDR3 loop: CASSYGGAAYNEQFF. Written as DNA, the CDR3 is TGTGCCAGCAGTTACGGAGGTGCAGCCTACAATGAGCAGTTCTTC.

The V and J genes are TRBV18 and TRBJ2-3; 10 nucleotides agree with TRBD2. Germline assignment: CDR1 KGHSH and CDR2 LQKENI. After removal of 2 bases from V and 8 bases from J, the junction contained 10 bases not matched to a gene. This CDR3 region has 16 residues. This CDR3 is CASSPWQRGGASTQYF. The CDR3 coding sequence is TGTGCCAGCTCACCATGGCAGCGGGGGGGGGCCAGTACGCAGTATTTT.

This clone has a handful of counts. The chain carries TRBV7-9 and TRBJ2-7; D call uncertain. CDR3 length equals 14 residues. Trimming took 1 base from V and 4 from J, leaving 11 bases between them. Germline V gene data show CDR1 as SEHNR and CDR2 as FQNEAQ (reference sequence). The CDR3 protein is CASSLVAAQYEQYF. As DNA, the CDR3 is TGTGCCAGCAGCTTAGTAGCAGCCCAATACGAGCAGTACTTC.

This clone was picked up one time. The V and J genes are TRBV20-1 and TRBJ1-1, with D maybe TRBD1 (5 bases). Germline values: CDR1 DFQATT, CDR2 SNEGSKA (reference sequence). The CDR3 has 11 amino acids. V was shortened by 4 bases and J by 5 bases, with 8 bases between the two germline ends. CDR3 nucleotide sequence: TGCAGTGCTACCCGGGGGACTGAAGCTTTCTTT. Protein product: CSATRGTEAFF.

J is TRBJ1-5 and V is TRBV19; 7 nucleotides line up with TRBD1. This CDR3 has 17 amino acids. Looked up from germline, CDR1 is LNHDA and CDR2 is SQIVND (reference sequence). Unmatched junction bases numbered 13, after V lost 7 bases and J lost 1 base. As DNA, the CDR3 is TGTGCCAGTAACCGGGACAGCCTGCCGTGGAGCAATCAGCCCCAGCATTTT. Amino acid sequence: CASNRDSLPWSNQPQHF.

The chain is built from TRBV7-8 and TRBJ2-1, with TRBD2 identical over 9 bases. CDR1 and CDR2 (germline): SGHVS, FQNEAQ. J lost 2 bases, V lost 4 bases, and 3 bases had no gene match. This CDR3 comprises 15 residues. The DNA for the CDR3 is TGTGCCAGCAGCTCCCGGACTAGCGCCTACAATGAGCAGTTCTTC. Its protein is CASSSRTSAYNEQFF.

The sample holds one count of this clone. The chain uses TRBV7-2 and TRBJ2-7; tentative D call: TRBD2 (6 bases). The CDR3 runs 14 residues. The germline V gene encodes CDR1 SGHTA and CDR2 FQGNSA. The V gene lost 2 bases and the J gene lost 6 bases, with 14 bases spanning the gap. The CDR3 loop reads CASSLRKQGGEQYF. DNA of the CDR3: TGTGCCAGCAGCTTACGCAAGCAGGGAGGCGAGCAGTACTTC.

The chain couples TRBV7-2 to TRBJ1-3, with unresolved D. V was shortened by 3 bases and J by 7 bases, with 7 bases between the two germline ends. This CDR3 region has 12 residues. The germline V gene has CDR1 SGHTA and CDR2 FQGNSA. The CDR3, as DNA: TGTGCCAGCAGCTTGGGCGCTAACACCATATATTTT. Amino acids: CASSLGANTIYF. The complete variable domain, with remaining parts taken from reference TRBV7-2 and TRBJ1-3, reads GAGVSQSPSNKVTEKGKDVELRCDPISGHTALYWYRQSLGQGLEFLIYFQGNSAPDKSGLPSDRFSAERTGGSVSTLTIQRTQQEDSAVYLCASSLGANTIYFGEGSWLTVV.

V gene TRBV7-2 combines with J gene TRBJ2-2; D remains ambiguous. Deletions cut 2 bases from V and 5 bases from J, with 6 bases between. The CDR3 has 13 amino acids. The germline V gene has CDR1 SGHTA and CDR2 FQGNSA. The CDR3 nucleotides are TGTGCCAGCAGCTTACGAGAAACCGGGGAGCTGTTTTTT. Residues: CASSLRETGELFF.

In its sample, this clone was seen once. This chain joins TRBV28 and TRBJ2-3, with D perhaps matching TRBD2 (6 bases). V lost 2 bases and J lost 0, with 21 bases in between. The CDR3 totals 19 residues. Germline loops: CDR1 MDHEN, CDR2 SYDVKM. The CDR3 bases are TGTGCCAGCAGTTTACGTGGGGGAGTCGGCGGGGCAAGCACAGATACGCAGTATTTT. Its protein product is CASSLRGGVGGASTDTQYF.

DNA of the CDR3: TGTGCCAGCGCCGCCAGGGGGAAGAAAATTGGGACTGAAGCTTTCTTT. Translating it yields CASAARGKKIGTEAFF. The rearrangement links TRBV7-3 to TRBJ1-1; TRBD1 matches 7 bases. This CDR3 contains 16 residues. Germline V lookup: CDR1 SGHTA, CDR2 FQGTGA. With 8 bases clipped from V and 5 bases from J, the junction kept 17 bases outside the gene matches.

This clone has only a few counts. The rearrangement joins TRBV5-6 to TRBJ1-2; possible D gene TRBD1, 6 bases. Per the germline V gene, CDR1 is SGHDT and CDR2 is YYEEEE. Trimming stripped 5 bases from V and 0 bases from J, with 11 bases between. CDR3 length equals 14 residues. The CDR3 bases are TGTGCCAGCAGGAGGACAGCAGCTAACTATGGCTACACCTTC. Amino acids: CASRRTAANYGYTF. Looking up the rest from reference TRBV5-6 and TRBJ1-2 gives the full variable domain: DAGVTQSPTHLIKTRGQQVTLRCSPKSGHDTVSWYQQALGQGPQFIFQYYEEEERQRGNFPDRFSGHQFPNYSSELNVNALLLGDSALYLCASRRTAANYGYTFGSGTRLTVV.

This chain links TRBV7-8 with TRBJ1-1; 8 bases fit TRBD1. The germline gives CDR1 SGHVS, CDR2 FQNEAQ. With 5 bases clipped from V and 0 bases from J, the junction kept 11 bases outside the gene matches. This CDR3 region has 17 residues. CDR3 coding DNA: TGTGCCAGCAGCCCCCGAGGCAGGGGGCAGATGAACACTGAAGCTTTCTTT. Translating it yields CASSPRGRGQMNTEAFF.

This chain joins TRBV6-7 and TRBJ1-5; TRBD1 matches at 12 bases. TRBV6-7 is an open reading frame whose function is uncertain. This CDR3 is 18 amino acids long. With 6 bases clipped from V and 1 base from J, the junction kept 10 bases outside the gene matches. CDR3 in amino acids: CASSFGTGGLGSNQPQHF. In DNA form, the CDR3 reads TGTGCCAGCAGCTTCGGGACAGGGGGCCTCGGCAGCAATCAGCCCCAGCATTTT.

The chain combines TRBV19 with TRBJ1-5; D perhaps matches TRBD1 (5 bases). The V end lost 2 bases, the J end lost 0 bases, and 14 bases lay between the germline ends. CDR1 and CDR2 (germline): LNHDA, SQIVND (reference sequence). The length of the CDR3 is 17 residues. The CDR3 protein is CASSITRPGLSNQPQHF. CDR3 coding DNA: TGTGCCAGTAGTATAACCCGTCCAGGGCTTAGCAATCAGCCCCAGCATTTT.

Only a few counts were recorded for this clone. This chain joins TRBV18 and TRBJ1-1, with no clear D. Germline V gene lookup returns CDR1 KGHSH and CDR2 LQKENI. This CDR3 contains 13 residues. The V and J ends lost 6 bases and 1 base respectively, with 9 bases between them. Written as DNA, the CDR3 is TGTGCCAGCTCCTTACACAAGAACACTGAAGCTTTCTTT. It yields the protein CASSLHKNTEAFF.

The CDR3 region is CASSLRTTAYEQYF. CDR3 nucleotide sequence: TGTGCCAGCAGCCTTAGGACTACCGCCTACGAGCAGTACTTC. The chain carries TRBV11-1 and TRBJ2-7; TRBD2 might be the D (6 bases). V was shortened by 5 bases and J by 2 bases, with 13 bases between the two germline ends. CDR3 size: 14 residues. The germline V gene has CDR1 SGHAT and CDR2 FQDESV (reference sequence). Filled out from reference TRBV11-1 and TRBJ2-7, the complete variable domain reads EAEVAQSPRYKITEKSQAVAFWCDPISGHATLYWYRQILGQGPELLVQFQDESVVDDSQLPKDRFSAERLKGVDSTLKIQPAELGDSAMYLCASSLRTTAYEQYFGPGTRLTVT.